The clone carrying this T cell receptor beta chain came up many times. Its antigen is currently unknown. These data originate in a study of breast tumors, draining lymph nodes, adjacent tissues. The CDR3 length is 14 residues. Trimming pared 5 bases from V and 6 bases from J, leaving 20 bases between. Germline V CDR1 and CDR2: DFQATT, SNEGSKA (reference sequence). Axillary draining lymph nodes of breast cancer patients supplied the node samples. In TCRdb, the multiplex PCR reads were re-called with MiXCR into one record per CDR3 protein. The table shows some 150,000 distinct CDR3 sequences, with 33% occurring only once. Overall study findings and caveats: Compared with basal-like, luminal-like tumors shared significantly more repertoire with nontumor tissue. Tumor repertoires ranked between lymph nodes and nontumor tissue in diversity, with V and J gene preferences.

This rearrangement joins TRBV20-1 to TRBJ2-7, with D perhaps being TRBD1 or TRBD2 (5 bases each). The sample comprised axillary lymph node tissue. The receptor comes from a female donor with breast cancer. Some clones in this sample may be carry-over from other donors' samples. In nucleotides, the CDR3 is TGCAGTGCTGACCCCGGGACCCCTACCTCCGAGCAGTACTTC. It translates to CSADPGTPTSEQYF.